The 5 T cell receptor beta chains given below trace back to one sample, sequenced in a study of blood T cell repertoires in COVID-19. Some clones are missing from TCRdb's copy, which holds only in-frame ones; the method was immunoSEQ multiplex PCR. The sample has some 260,000 clones, around 83% seen once; the top ten hold roughly 10%. The sequenced material came from peripheral blood. All receptors derive from an elderly man with acute or convalescent COVID-19.

DNA for the CDR3: TGTGCCAGCAGTGCCGGGACTCCGGAGACCCAGTACTTC. The encoded protein is CASSAGTPETQYF. This rearrangement joins TRBV28 to TRBJ2-5, with D possibly TRBD2 on 6 matching bases. Deletions cut 5 bases from V and 5 bases from J, with 12 bases between. The length of the CDR3 is 13 residues. Germline values: CDR1 MDHEN, CDR2 SYDVKM.

Worth noting for this clone: The junction departs from the called germline gene at one end, perhaps through a read error. The chain links TRBV5-8 to TRBJ1-2; a possible D gene is TRBD1 (6 bases). This CDR3 region has 13 residues. Germline CDR1 is SGHTS and CDR2 is YDEGEE. Written as DNA, the CDR3 is TGTGCCAGCAGCTTGTCACAGGGTCGCGGCGGTGCCTTC. Its protein is CASSLSQGRGGAF.

The rearrangement joins TRBV28 to TRBJ2-7, with D possibly matching TRBD1 (5 bases). V was pared by 6 bases and J by 6 bases, with 15 bases between. This CDR3 comprises 13 residues. In germline, CDR1 is MDHEN, CDR2 SYDVKM. Here the CDR3 reads CASRFSQGPEQYF. CDR3 coding DNA: TGTGCCAGCAGATTCAGCCAGGGCCCCGAGCAGTACTTC.

The V and J genes are TRBV5-1 and TRBJ2-7; 10 nucleotides align to TRBD2. This CDR3 region has 19 residues. The V gene end was trimmed by 0 bases and the J gene end by 6 bases; junction bases not matched to a gene: 18. CDR1 is SGHRS and CDR2 is YFSETQ in the germline V gene. CDR3 protein: CASSLAGWGTSVRLPEQYF. The CDR3, as DNA: TGCGCCAGCAGCTTGGCCGGTTGGGGGACTAGCGTCCGGCTCCCCGAGCAGTACTTC.

V usage is TRBV6-5 and J usage is TRBJ1-3; TRBD1 is a possible D gene (6 bases). Germline V CDR1 and CDR2: MNHEY, SVGAGI. V was trimmed by 0 bases and J by 4 bases, leaving 13 bases between them. The CDR3 has 16 residues. The CDR3 coding sequence is TGTGCCAGCAGTTACTCGAGGGGGTTCTCCGGAAACACCATATATTTT. It yields the protein CASSYSRGFSGNTIYF.